Listed below are T cell receptor beta chains from one sample, sequenced in a study of stem cell transplantation in POMP-related autoinflammatory disease. Data came from immunoSEQ multiplex PCR; TCRdb stores just in-frame clones and leaves some out. The sample consists of more than 8,500 clones, more than 75% of them appearing once. The specimen comprised CD4+ T cells from PBMCs, sampled after stem cell transplantation. All receptors come from a human patient with POMP-related autoinflammation and immune dysregulation (PRAID). Some T cells may have originated in the graft donor. Each CDR3 is given with its conserved first and last residue. D genes are given only for firm matches. A row's size may be missing; if present it is once, few, many or a size class.

size: -
J: TRBJ2-1
D: TRBD2
V: TRBV7-9
DNA: TGTGCCAGCAGCTTCCCGGGAGGGCATCGCAATGAGCAGTTCTTC
CDR3: CASSFPGGHRNEQFF

size: -
J: TRBJ2-7
D: -
V: TRBV7-9
DNA: TGTGCCAGCAGCCCACTCTCGCCCTACGAGCAGTACTTC
CDR3: CASSPLSPYEQYF

size: -
J: TRBJ2-6
D: -
V: TRBV7-2
DNA: TGTGCCAGCAGCCCCGTGGAGGGCTCTGGGGCCAACGTCCTGACTTTC
CDR3: CASSPVEGSGANVLTF

size: -
J: TRBJ2-7
D: TRBD2
V: TRBV5-4
DNA: TGTGCCAGCAGCTTGGCGCGGGGGTCCTACGAGCAGTACTTC
CDR3: CASSLARGSYEQYF

size: -
J: TRBJ1-1
D: TRBD1
V: TRBV6-5
DNA: TGTGCCAGCAGAGGACAGGCTAACACTGAAGCTTTCTTT
CDR3: CASRGQANTEAFF

size: -
J: TRBJ2-7
D: -
V: TRBV30
DNA: TGTGCCTGGAGTGTCCTCTCAGGCGAGCAGTACTTC
CDR3: CAWSVLSGEQYF

size: -
J: TRBJ2-7
D: -
V: TRBV28
DNA: TGTGCCAGCAGTTTTCTGGGGGAAGAGGGCGAGCAGTACTTC
CDR3: CASSFLGEEGEQYF

size: few
J: TRBJ2-5
D: -
V: TRBV3-1/TRBV3-2
DNA: TGTGCCAGCAGCCCCGGTAGCGGAGGATCGTCCCAGTACTTC
CDR3: CASSPGSGGSSQYF

size: -
J: TRBJ2-1
D: -
V: TRBV7-9
DNA: TGTGCCAGCAGTCTCGACAGTGGGCCCGAGCAGTTCTTC
CDR3: CASSLDSGPEQFF

size: -
J: TRBJ1-5
D: -
V: TRBV6-5
DNA: TGTGCCAGCAGCCTTGGACAGAATCAGCCCCAGCATTTT
CDR3: CASSLGQNQPQHF

size: -
J: TRBJ2-1
D: TRBD2
V: TRBV5-8
DNA: TGTGCCAGCAGCTTGCATAGGGGAGGGGATGGCTCCTACAATGAGCAGTTCTTC
CDR3: CASSLHRGGDGSYNEQFF

size: -
J: TRBJ2-5
D: -
V: TRBV2
DNA: TGTGCCAGCAGCCTAACGAGGCCCTTTGAAGAGACCCAGTACTTC
CDR3: CASSLTRPFEETQYF

size: -
J: TRBJ2-7
D: TRBD1
V: TRBV12-5
DNA: TGTGCTAGTGGTTCCGGACAGGGGAGCTCCTACGAGCAGTACTTC
CDR3: CASGSGQGSSYEQYF

size: -
J: TRBJ2-1
D: -
V: TRBV7-2
DNA: TGTGCCAGCAGCTTAATCCAAGGGTATGAGCAGTTCTTC
CDR3: CASSLIQGYEQFF